Following are 16 T cell receptor beta chains from one sample sequenced in a study of cytomegalovirus exposure and HLA in healthy donors. Researchers ran the PCR with 60 Vbeta and 13 Jbeta primers. Libraries were prepared by immunoSEQ multiplex PCR; TCRdb keeps only in-frame clonotypes and omits some of them. Of under 200,000 clones in the sample, roughly 80% were seen once. Sequenced sample: PBMCs. The receptors come from a woman aged 18-29 years in good health and CMV-seronegative.

The chain links TRBV27 to TRBJ1-1; TRBD1 aligns across 7 bases. With V trimmed by 1 base and J by 6 bases, 2 bases remained unmatched. This CDR3 comprises 13 residues. Germline CDR1 and CDR2: MNHEY and SMNVEV (reference sequence). CDR3 sequence (DNA): TGTGCCAGCAGTTTATGGACAGGCGCTGAAGCTTTCTTT. This codes for CASSLWTGAEAFF.

This chain links TRBV6-6 with TRBJ2-3; no clear D gene. This CDR3 is 13 amino acids long. Trimming pared 5 bases from V and 4 bases from J, leaving 10 bases between. Germline V gives CDR1 MNHNY, CDR2 SVGAGI (reference sequence). In nucleotides, the CDR3 is TGTGCCAGCAGTGATTTTGCGGCAGATACGCAGTATTTT. Translation: CASSDFAADTQYF.

The gene calls are TRBV4-3 and TRBJ1-5; 9 positions agree with TRBD1. V lost 2 bases, J lost 6 bases, and 5 bases stayed unmatched. Germline-derived CDR1 and CDR2 are LGHNA and YSLEER. This CDR3 has 15 amino acids. CDR3 region: CASSQQTGGGQPQHF. CDR3 bases: TGCGCCAGCAGCCAACAAACAGGGGGCGGTCAGCCCCAGCATTTT.

The chain combines TRBV2 with TRBJ1-1, with unresolved D. Deletions cut 4 bases from V and 1 base from J, with 7 bases between. CDR1 and CDR2 from the germline V gene are SNHLY and FYNNEI. The CDR3 sequence is 13 residues long. The CDR3, as DNA: TGTGCCAGCAGTGGTAGACAGAACACTGAAGCTTTCTTT. This translates into CASSGRQNTEAFF.

This clone was seen just once. The chain is built from TRBV7-3 and TRBJ2-3; weak D call: TRBD2 (7 bases). The CDR3 loop spans 16 amino acids. V was trimmed by 5 bases and J by 2 bases, leaving 17 bases between them. The germline V gene has CDR1 SGHTA and CDR2 FQGTGA. The CDR3 sequence is CASSLLGGGDTDTQYF. CDR3 in DNA: TGTGCCAGCAGCCTCTTAGGCGGGGGCGACACAGATACGCAGTATTTT.

The chain couples TRBV28 to TRBJ2-7; D remains ambiguous. The CDR3 loop spans 14 amino acids. Per germline, CDR1 MDHEN and CDR2 SYDVKM. Trimming left V 5 bases short and J 2 bases short, with 13 bases between. CDR3 residues: CASSQQFPTYEQYF. CDR3 DNA sequence: TGTGCCAGCAGTCAACAGTTTCCGACCTACGAGCAGTACTTC.

The chain couples TRBV7-3 to TRBJ2-3; D unresolved. The CDR3 contains 13 residues. Germline CDR1 reads SGHTA; CDR2 reads FQGTGA. Trimming cost V 3 bases and J 0 bases, with 4 bases left between them. The CDR3, as DNA: TGTGCCAGCAGCTTTAGCAGCACAGATACGCAGTATTTT. As protein: CASSFSSTDTQYF.

The chain carries TRBV28 and TRBJ2-2; 11 bases fit TRBD2. The germline gives CDR1 MDHEN, CDR2 SYDVKM. The CDR3 runs 15 residues. The V gene end was trimmed by 2 bases and the J gene end by 11 bases; junction bases not matched to a gene: 7. CDR3 amino acids: CASSLTSGSSGELFF. CDR3 coding DNA: TGTGCCAGCAGTTTAACTAGCGGGAGCAGTGGTGAGCTGTTTTTT.

The chain carries TRBV6-1 and TRBJ2-5, with D perhaps matching TRBD2 (5 bases). V was cut by 4 bases and J by 0 bases, with 6 bases left in between. This CDR3 spans 13 amino acids. CDR1 MNHNS and CDR2 SASEGT come from the germline V gene. The CDR3 is CASSAGYQETQYF. CDR3 sequence (DNA): TGTGCCAGCAGTGCGGGGTACCAAGAGACCCAGTACTTC.

The rearrangement uses TRBV4-1 and TRBJ2-7, with D possibly TRBD2 on 6 matching bases. Germline values: CDR1 MGHRA, CDR2 YSYEKL. V lost 1 base to trimming and J lost 7 bases, with 14 bases between them. The CDR3 covers 14 residues. The CDR3 region has the DNA TGCGCCAGCAGCCAAGTGGGTGGGAGGAGGGAGCAGTACTTC. Its translation: CASSQVGGRREQYF.

The chain has TRBV6-1 and TRBJ2-5, with 14 bases fitting TRBD2. The J call may be in error: the DNA end matches TRBJ2-7 better. CDR1 MNHNS and CDR2 SASEGT come from the germline V gene. The CDR3 extends over 16 amino acids. The CDR3: CASSGTSGRLPYEQYF. CDR3 sequence (DNA): TGTGCCAGCAGTGGGACTAGCGGGAGGTTGCCCTACGAGCAGTACTTC.

The chain has TRBV7-2 and TRBJ1-2; TRBD1 might be the D (5 bases). The CDR3 runs to 14 residues. V lost 2 bases and J lost 6, with 13 bases in between. Per germline, CDR1 SGHTA and CDR2 FQGNSA. CDR3 in amino acids: CASSLIAGLDGYTF. CDR3 nucleotide sequence: TGTGCCAGCAGCTTAATTGCGGGGCTTGATGGCTACACCTTC. The variable domain in full, completed from reference TRBV7-2 and TRBJ1-2, reads GAGVSQSPSNKVTEKGKDVELRCDPISGHTALYWYRQSLGQGLEFLIYFQGNSAPDKSGLPSDRFSAERTGGSVSTLTIQRTQQEDSAVYLCASSLIAGLDGYTFGSGTRLTVV.

This sequence joins TRBV13 and TRBJ2-3; 10 bases fit TRBD1. Germline CDR1 is PRHDT and CDR2 is FYEKMQ (reference sequence). After removal of 3 bases from V and 2 bases from J, the junction contained 2 bases not matched to a gene. The CDR3 runs to 15 residues. CDR3 in DNA: TGTGCCAGCAGCTTGGGGACAGGGGTCACAGATACGCAGTATTTT. Its translation is CASSLGTGVTDTQYF.

The chain uses TRBV19 and TRBJ2-1; tentatively, D is TRBD2 (6 bases). The germline V gene has CDR1 LNHDA and CDR2 SQIVND (reference sequence). V was cut by 1 base and J by 9 bases, with 13 bases left in between. The CDR3 contains 14 residues. The CDR3 region has the DNA TGTGCCAGTAGTATAGGACTAGTATACGGTGAGCAGTTCTTC. Translating it yields CASSIGLVYGEQFF.

V usage is TRBV25-1 and J usage is TRBJ2-5; 8 bases line up with TRBD1. The V gene's germline CDR1 is MGHDK and CDR2 SYGVNS. Trimming removed 2 bases from V and 5 bases from J; junction bases left unmatched: 4. The CDR3 contains 14 residues. DNA for the CDR3: TGTGCCAGCAGTGAAAACCGGGACAGGGAGACCCAGTACTTC. Its translation: CASSENRDRETQYF. Drawing the rest from reference TRBV25-1 and TRBJ2-5, the complete variable domain is EADIYQTPRYLVIGTGKKITLECSQTMGHDKMYWYQQDPGMELHLIHYSYGVNSTEKGDLSSESTVSRIRTEHFPLTLESARPSHTSQYLCASSENRDRETQYFGPGTRLLVL.

The J gene is TRBJ2-3, the V gene TRBV9; a possible D gene is TRBD2 (6 bases). CDR1 is SGDLS and CDR2 is YYNGEE in the germline V gene. With 0 bases removed from V and 3 bases from J, the gap between germline ends came to 8 bases. There are 14 residues in the CDR3. CDR3 nucleotides: TGTGCCAGCAGCGTAGACGGGAGAACAGATACGCAGTATTTT. This codes for CASSVDGRTDTQYF.